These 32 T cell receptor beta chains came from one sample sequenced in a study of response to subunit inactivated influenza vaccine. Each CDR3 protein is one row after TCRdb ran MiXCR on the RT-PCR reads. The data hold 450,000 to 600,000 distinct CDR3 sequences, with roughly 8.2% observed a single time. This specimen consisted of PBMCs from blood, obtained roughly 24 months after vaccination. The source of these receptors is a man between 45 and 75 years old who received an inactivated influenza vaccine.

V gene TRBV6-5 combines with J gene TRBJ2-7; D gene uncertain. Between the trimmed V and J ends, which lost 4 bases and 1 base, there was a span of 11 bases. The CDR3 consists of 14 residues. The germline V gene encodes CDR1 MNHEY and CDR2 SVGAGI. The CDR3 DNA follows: TGTGCCAGCAGTTGGTTTGGCGGATCCTACGAGCAGTACTTC. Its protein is CASSWFGGSYEQYF.

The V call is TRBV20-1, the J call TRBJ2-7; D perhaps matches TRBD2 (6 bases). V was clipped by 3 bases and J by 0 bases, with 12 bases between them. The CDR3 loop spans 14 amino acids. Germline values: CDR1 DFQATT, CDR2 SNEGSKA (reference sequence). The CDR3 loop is CSARRAGLSYEQYF. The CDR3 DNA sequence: TGCAGTGCTAGGCGTGCGGGACTCTCCTACGAGCAGTACTTC.

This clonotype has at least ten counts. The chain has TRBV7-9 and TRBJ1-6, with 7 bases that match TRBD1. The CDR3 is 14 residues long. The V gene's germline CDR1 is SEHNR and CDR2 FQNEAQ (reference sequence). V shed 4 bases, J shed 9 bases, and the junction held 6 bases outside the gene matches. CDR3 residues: CASSSVDRSSPLHF. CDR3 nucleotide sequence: TGTGCCAGCAGCTCTGTGGACAGGAGTTCACCCCTCCACTTT.

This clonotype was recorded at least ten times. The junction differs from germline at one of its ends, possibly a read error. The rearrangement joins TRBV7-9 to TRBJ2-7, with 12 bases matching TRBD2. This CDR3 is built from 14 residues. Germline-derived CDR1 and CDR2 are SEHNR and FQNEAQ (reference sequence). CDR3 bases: TGCGCCAGCAGCTTGGGACTAGCGGGCGACGAGCAGTACTTC. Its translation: CASSLGLAGDEQYF.

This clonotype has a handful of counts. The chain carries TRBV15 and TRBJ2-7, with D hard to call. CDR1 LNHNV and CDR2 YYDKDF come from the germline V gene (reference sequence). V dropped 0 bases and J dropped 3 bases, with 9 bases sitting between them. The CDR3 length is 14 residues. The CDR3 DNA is TGTGCCACCAGCAGAGATATTAGGAACTACGAGCAGTACTTC. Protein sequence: CATSRDIRNYEQYF. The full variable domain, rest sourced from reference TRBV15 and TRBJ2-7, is DAMVIQNPRYQVTQFGKPVTLSCSQTLNHNVMYWYQQKSSQAPKLLFHYYDKDFNNEADTPDNFQSRRPNTSFCFLDIRSPGLGDTAMYLCATSRDIRNYEQYFGPGTRLTVT.

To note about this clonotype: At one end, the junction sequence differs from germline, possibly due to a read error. In DNA form, the CDR3 reads TGTGCCAGCAGACCATGGACGGGCACCTGGGAGCTGTTTTTT. Amino acids: CASRPWTGTWELFF. The chain employs TRBV12-3 or TRBV12-4 and TRBJ2-2; D unresolved. The CDR3 totals 14 residues.

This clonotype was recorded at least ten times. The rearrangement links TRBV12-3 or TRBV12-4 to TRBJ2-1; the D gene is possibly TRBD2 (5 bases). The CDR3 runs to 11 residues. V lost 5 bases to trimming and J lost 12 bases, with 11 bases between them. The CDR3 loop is CASSVDYAQFF. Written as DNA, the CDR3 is TGTGCCAGCAGTGTAGACTATGCGCAGTTCTTC.

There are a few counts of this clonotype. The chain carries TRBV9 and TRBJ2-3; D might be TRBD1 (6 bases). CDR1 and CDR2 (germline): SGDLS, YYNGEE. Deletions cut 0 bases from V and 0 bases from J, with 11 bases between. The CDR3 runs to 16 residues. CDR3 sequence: CASSVASGQSTDTQYF. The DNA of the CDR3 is TGTGCCAGCAGCGTAGCATCTGGACAGAGCACAGATACGCAGTATTTT.

The DNA of the CDR3 is TGCAGTGCTAGTTTCGGGTGGAACACTGAAGCTTTCTTT. This sequence encodes CSASFGWNTEAFF. The chain has TRBV20-1 and TRBJ1-1, with D unresolved. This CDR3 comprises 13 residues. The V and J ends lost 3 bases and 1 base respectively, with 9 bases between them. Germline V lookup: CDR1 DFQATT, CDR2 SNEGSKA (reference sequence).

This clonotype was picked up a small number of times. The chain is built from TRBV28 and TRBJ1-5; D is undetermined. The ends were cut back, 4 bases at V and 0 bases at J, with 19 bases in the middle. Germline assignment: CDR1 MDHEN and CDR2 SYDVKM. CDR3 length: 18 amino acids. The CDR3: CASSSILTLGNSNQPQHF. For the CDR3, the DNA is TGTGCCAGCAGTTCGATTCTTACTCTAGGGAATAGCAATCAGCCCCAGCATTTT.

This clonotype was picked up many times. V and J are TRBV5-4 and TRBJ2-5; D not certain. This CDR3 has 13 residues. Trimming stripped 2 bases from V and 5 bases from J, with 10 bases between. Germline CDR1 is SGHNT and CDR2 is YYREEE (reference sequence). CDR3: CASSFVQDETQYF. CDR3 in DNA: TGTGCCAGCAGCTTCGTCCAGGATGAGACCCAGTACTTC.

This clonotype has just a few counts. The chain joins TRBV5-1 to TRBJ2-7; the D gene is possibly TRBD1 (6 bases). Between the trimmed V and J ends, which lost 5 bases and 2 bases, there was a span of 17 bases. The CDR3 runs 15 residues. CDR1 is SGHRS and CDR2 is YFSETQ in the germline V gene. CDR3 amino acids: CASSSGTHLTYEQYF. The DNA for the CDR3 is TGCGCCAGCAGTTCCGGGACACACTTAACCTACGAGCAGTACTTC.

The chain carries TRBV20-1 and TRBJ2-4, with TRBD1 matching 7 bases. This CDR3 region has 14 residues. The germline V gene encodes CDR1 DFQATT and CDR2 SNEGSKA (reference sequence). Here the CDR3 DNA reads TGCAGCGGTGGGGACAGTTCGGTCAAAAACATTCAGTACTTC. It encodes CSGGDSSVKNIQYF.

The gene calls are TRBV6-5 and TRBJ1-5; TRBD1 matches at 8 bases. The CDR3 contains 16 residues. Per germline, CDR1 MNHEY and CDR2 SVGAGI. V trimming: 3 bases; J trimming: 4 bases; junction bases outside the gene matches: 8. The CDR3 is CASSYGQGRGNQPQHF. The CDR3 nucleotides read TGTGCCAGCAGTTATGGACAGGGTAGGGGTAATCAGCCCCAGCATTTT.

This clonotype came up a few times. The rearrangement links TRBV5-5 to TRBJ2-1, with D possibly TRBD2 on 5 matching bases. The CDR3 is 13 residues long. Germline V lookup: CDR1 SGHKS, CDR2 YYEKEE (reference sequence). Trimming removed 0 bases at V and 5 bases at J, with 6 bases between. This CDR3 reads CASSLVGDNEQFF. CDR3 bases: TGTGCCAGCAGCTTGGTCGGGGACAATGAGCAGTTCTTC.

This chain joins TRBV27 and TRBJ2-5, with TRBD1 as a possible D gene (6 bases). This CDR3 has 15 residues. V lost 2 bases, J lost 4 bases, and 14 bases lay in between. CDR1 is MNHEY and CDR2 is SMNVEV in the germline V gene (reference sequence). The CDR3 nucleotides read TGTGCCAGCAGTTTAGGGGCACAGGGAACAGAGACCCAGTACTTC. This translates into CASSLGAQGTETQYF.

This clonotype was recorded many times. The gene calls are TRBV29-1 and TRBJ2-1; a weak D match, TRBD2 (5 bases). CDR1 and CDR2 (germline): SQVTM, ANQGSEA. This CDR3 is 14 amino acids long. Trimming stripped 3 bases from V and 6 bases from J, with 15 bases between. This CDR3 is CSVEITSVFNEQFF. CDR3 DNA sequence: TGCAGCGTTGAGATTACTAGTGTCTTCAATGAGCAGTTCTTC.

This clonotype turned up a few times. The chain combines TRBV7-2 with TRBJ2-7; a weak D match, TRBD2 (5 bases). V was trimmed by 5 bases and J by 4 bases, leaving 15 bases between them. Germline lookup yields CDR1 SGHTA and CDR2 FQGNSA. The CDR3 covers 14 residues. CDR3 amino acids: CASSLNGGPYEQYF. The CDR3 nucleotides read TGTGCCAGCAGCCTCAATGGCGGGCCTTACGAGCAGTACTTC.

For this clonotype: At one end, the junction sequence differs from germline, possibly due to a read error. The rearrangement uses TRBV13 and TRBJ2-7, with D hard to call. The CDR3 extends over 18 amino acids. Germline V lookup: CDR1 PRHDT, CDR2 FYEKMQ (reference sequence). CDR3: CTSSFVGEIGNKSYEQYF. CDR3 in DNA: TGTACCAGCAGTTTTGTCGGTGAGATCGGAAACAAATCCTACGAGCAGTACTTC.

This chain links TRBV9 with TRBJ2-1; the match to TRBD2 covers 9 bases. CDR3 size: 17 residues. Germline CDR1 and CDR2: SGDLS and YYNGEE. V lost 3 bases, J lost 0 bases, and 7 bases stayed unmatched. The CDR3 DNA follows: TGTGCCAGCAGCGAGGGGACTAGCTTCAGCTCCTACAATGAGCAGTTCTTC. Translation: CASSEGTSFSSYNEQFF.

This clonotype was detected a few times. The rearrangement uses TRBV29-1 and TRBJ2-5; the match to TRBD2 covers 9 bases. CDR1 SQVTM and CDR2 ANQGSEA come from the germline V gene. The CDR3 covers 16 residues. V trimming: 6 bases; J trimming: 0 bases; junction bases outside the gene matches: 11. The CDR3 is CSVAGGKGGYQETQYF. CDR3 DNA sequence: TGCAGCGTCGCGGGGGGGAAAGGGGGATACCAAGAGACCCAGTACTTC.

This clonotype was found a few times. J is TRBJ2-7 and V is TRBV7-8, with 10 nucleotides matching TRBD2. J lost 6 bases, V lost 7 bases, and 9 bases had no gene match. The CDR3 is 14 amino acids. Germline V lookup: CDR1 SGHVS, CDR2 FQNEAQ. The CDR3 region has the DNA TGTGCCAGCAACCTAGGACTAGCGGATCTCGAGCAGTACTTC. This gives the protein CASNLGLADLEQYF.

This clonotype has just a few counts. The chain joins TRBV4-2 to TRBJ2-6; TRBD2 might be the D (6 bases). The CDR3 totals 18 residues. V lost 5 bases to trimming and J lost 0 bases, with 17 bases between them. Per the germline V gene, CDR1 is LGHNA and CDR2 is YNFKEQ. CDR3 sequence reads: CASSVPSVGISGANVLTF. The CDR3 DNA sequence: TGTGCCAGCAGCGTACCTAGCGTCGGGATCTCTGGGGCCAACGTCCTGACTTTC.

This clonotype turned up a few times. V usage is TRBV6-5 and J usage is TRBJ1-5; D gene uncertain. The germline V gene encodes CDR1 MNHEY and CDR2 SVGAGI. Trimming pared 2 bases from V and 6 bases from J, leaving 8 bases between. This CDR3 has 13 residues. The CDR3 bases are TGTGCCAGCAGTTACGGGGTTTTTCAGCCCCAGCATTTT. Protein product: CASSYGVFQPQHF.

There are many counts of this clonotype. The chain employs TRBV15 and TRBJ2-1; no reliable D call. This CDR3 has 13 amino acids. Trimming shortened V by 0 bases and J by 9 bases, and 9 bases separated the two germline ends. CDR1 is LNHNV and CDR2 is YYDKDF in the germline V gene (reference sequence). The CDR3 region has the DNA TGTGCCACCAGCAGAGATACCCAGCCTGAGCAGTTCTTC. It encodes CATSRDTQPEQFF.

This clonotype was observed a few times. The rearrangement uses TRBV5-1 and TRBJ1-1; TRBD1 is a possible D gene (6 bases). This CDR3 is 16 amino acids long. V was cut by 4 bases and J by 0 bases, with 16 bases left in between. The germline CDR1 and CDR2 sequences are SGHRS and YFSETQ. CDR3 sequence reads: CASSPRSGALNTEAFF. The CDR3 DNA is TGCGCCAGCAGCCCTAGATCAGGGGCGTTGAACACTGAAGCTTTCTTT.

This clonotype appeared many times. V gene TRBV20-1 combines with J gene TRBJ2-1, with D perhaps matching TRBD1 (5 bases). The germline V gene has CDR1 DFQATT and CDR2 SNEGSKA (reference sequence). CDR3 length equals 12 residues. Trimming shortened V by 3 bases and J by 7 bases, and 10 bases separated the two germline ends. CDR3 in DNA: TGCAGTGCTAGCGTCAGGGTTAATGAGCAGTTCTTC. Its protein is CSASVRVNEQFF.

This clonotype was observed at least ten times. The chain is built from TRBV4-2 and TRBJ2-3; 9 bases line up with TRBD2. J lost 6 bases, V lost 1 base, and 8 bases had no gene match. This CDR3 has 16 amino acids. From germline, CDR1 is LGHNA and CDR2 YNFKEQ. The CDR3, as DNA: TGTGCCAGCAGCCAAGGGGCTAGCGGGACCCGTGATACGCAGTATTTT. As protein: CASSQGASGTRDTQYF.

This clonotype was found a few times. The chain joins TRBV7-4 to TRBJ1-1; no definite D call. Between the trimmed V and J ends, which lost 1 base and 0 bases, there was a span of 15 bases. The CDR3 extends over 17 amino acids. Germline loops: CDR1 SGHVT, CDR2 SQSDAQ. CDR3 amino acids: CASSLEHRQRMNTEAFF. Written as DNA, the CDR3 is TGTGCCAGCAGCTTAGAACATCGGCAGCGAATGAACACTGAAGCTTTCTTT.

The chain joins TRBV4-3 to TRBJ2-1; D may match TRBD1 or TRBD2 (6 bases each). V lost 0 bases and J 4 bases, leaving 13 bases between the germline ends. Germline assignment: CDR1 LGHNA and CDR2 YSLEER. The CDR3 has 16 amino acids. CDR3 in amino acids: CASSQDPRGEYNEQFF. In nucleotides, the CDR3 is TGCGCCAGCAGCCAAGATCCGAGGGGGGAATACAATGAGCAGTTCTTC.

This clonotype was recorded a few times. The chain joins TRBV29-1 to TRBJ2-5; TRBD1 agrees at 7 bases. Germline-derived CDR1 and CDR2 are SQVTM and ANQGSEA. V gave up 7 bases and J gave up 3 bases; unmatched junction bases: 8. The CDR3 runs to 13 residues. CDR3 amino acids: CSGSTGAKETQYF. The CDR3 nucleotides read TGCAGCGGGTCCACAGGGGCGAAAGAGACCCAGTACTTC.

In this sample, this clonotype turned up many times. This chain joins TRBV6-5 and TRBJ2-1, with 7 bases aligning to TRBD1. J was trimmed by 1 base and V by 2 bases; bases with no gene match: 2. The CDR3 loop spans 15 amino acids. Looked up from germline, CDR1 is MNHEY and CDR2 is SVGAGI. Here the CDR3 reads CASSYGDSSYNEQFF. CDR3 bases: TGTGCCAGCAGTTACGGGGACAGTTCCTACAATGAGCAGTTCTTC.